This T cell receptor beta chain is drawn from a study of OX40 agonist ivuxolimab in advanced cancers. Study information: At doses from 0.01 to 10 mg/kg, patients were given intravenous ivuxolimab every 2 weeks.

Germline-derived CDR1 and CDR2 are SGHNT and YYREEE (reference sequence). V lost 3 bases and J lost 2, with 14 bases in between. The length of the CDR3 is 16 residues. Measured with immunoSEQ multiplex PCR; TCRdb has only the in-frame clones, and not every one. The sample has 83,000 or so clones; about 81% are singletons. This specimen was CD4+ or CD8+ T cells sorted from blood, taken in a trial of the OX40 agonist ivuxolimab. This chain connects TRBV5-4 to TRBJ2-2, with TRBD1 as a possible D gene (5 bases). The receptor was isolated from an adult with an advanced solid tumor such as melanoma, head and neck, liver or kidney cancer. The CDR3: CASSYRQTRNTGELFF. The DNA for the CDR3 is TGTGCCAGCAGCTACAGACAGACGAGAAACACCGGGGAGCTGTTTTTT.